Below, 30 T cell receptor beta chains from the same sample are listed, as sequenced in a study of blood T cells in healthy people across ages. For the second PCR, which ran for 7 to 11 cycles, a sample-barcoded 5' primer and a J-beta primer mix were used. TCRdb re-called the 5' RACE reads with MiXCR, one entry per CDR3 protein. The sample holds around 800,000 distinct CDR3 sequences, less than 80% seen once. The sequencing input was blood. The receptors were gathered from a man between 25 and 39 years old in good health.

The chain uses TRBV20-1 and TRBJ1-2; TRBD1 matches at 9 bases. V was clipped by 0 bases and J by 5 bases; unmatched bases: 7. CDR1 and CDR2 from the germline V gene are DFQATT and SNEGSKA (reference sequence). The CDR3 has 15 amino acids. The CDR3 nucleotides read TGCAGTGCTAGAGAGAATACAGGGGGCGCTTATGGCTACACCTTC. Protein sequence: CSARENTGGAYGYTF.

This clonotype was seen more than once but under ten times. In DNA form, the CDR3 reads TGTGCCAGCAGCTTGGGGTATGGAGAGACCCAGTACTTC. The encoded protein is CASSLGYGETQYF. The rearrangement uses TRBV5-6 and TRBJ2-7; D gene ambiguous. The end of the DNA fits TRBJ2-5 better, so the J call may be wrong. The CDR3 is 13 amino acids. CDR1 SGHDT and CDR2 YYEEEE come from the germline V gene.

The V call is TRBV6-7, the J call TRBJ1-1, with 7 bases identical to TRBD1. TRBV6-7 carries the ORF label, with uncertain function. This CDR3 has 15 residues. Unmatched junction bases numbered 8, after V lost 7 bases and J lost 0 bases. The chain's CDR3 is CASTDRVKMNTEAFF. The DNA for the CDR3 is TGTGCCAGCACCGACAGGGTTAAAATGAACACTGAAGCTTTCTTT.

This clonotype was seen a handful of times. The V gene is TRBV29-1, the J gene TRBJ2-5; the match to TRBD1 covers 11 bases. V gave up 5 bases and J gave up 5 bases; unmatched junction bases: 7. From germline, CDR1 is SQVTM and CDR2 ANQGSEA. CDR3 size: 14 residues. This CDR3 is CSVTNRTGGETQYF. CDR3 DNA: TGCAGCGTTACCAATAGGACAGGGGGCGAGACCCAGTACTTC. The variable domain in full, completed from reference TRBV29-1 and TRBJ2-5, reads SAVISQKPSRDICQRGTSLTIQCQVDSQVTMMFWYRQQPGQSLTLIATANQGSEATYESGFVIDKFPISRPNLTFSTLTVSNMSPEDSSIYLCSVTNRTGGETQYFGPGTRLLVL.

CDR3 in amino acids: CASSLTGPYEQYF. The CDR3, as DNA: TGTGCCAGCAGCCTGACAGGGCCCTACGAGCAGTACTTC. The J gene is TRBJ2-7, the V gene TRBV7-9; TRBD1 agrees at 7 bases. Trimming at V came to 5 bases and at J to 2 bases, leaving 3 bases not matched to a gene. There are 13 residues in the CDR3. Germline loops: CDR1 SEHNR, CDR2 FQNEAQ (reference sequence).

This chain connects TRBV27 to TRBJ1-2, with D perhaps TRBD1 (5 bases). CDR3 length: 14 amino acids. CDR1 and CDR2 (germline): MNHEY, SMNVEV (reference sequence). Trimming pared 3 bases from V and 3 bases from J, leaving 11 bases between. The CDR3 DNA follows: TGTGCCAGCAGTTTTGCAGGGATTGACTATGGCTACACCTTC. Its translation is CASSFAGIDYGYTF.

In the case of this clonotype: This clone may be a read error of a much larger clone one base away. This chain links TRBV4-2 with TRBJ2-1; tentatively, D is TRBD2 (6 bases). The CDR3 is 17 residues long. The germline V gene has CDR1 LGHNA and CDR2 YNFKEQ. Trimming cost V 0 bases and J 12 bases, with 24 bases left between them. The CDR3 region has the DNA TGTGCCAGCAGCCAAGAGGCCTCTGCGGGGAGAGGGGATGGGCAGTTCTTC. This gives the protein CASSQEASAGRGDGQFF.

This clonotype showed up just a few times. This sequence joins TRBV29-1 and TRBJ1-4; TRBD1 aligns across 7 bases. The germline V gene has CDR1 SQVTM and CDR2 ANQGSEA. The CDR3 is 15 amino acids. Germline trimming cut 5 bases from V and 7 bases from J; bases unmatched to any gene: 13. Here the CDR3 reads CSVSKRGLGGEKLFF. For the CDR3, the DNA is TGCAGCGTTTCAAAGAGGGGGCTAGGAGGTGAAAAACTGTTTTTT.

The chain is built from TRBV7-2 and TRBJ2-1, with TRBD1 as a possible D gene (6 bases). The germline CDR1 and CDR2 sequences are SGHTA and FQGNSA. This CDR3 comprises 15 residues. Trimming shortened V by 8 bases and J by 5 bases, and 19 bases separated the two germline ends. The CDR3 protein is CASGTGQLRHNEQFF. The DNA of the CDR3 is TGTGCCAGCGGCACAGGACAGCTCAGGCACAATGAGCAGTTCTTC.

V usage is TRBV3-1 and J usage is TRBJ1-2; 7 bases map to TRBD1. The V gene's germline CDR1 is LGHDT and CDR2 YNNKEL (reference sequence). The CDR3 consists of 16 residues. The J segment lost 4 bases and the V segment lost 0 bases, leaving 8 bases of the junction unmatched. CDR3 loop: CASSQDFDRATYGYTF. Written as DNA, the CDR3 is TGTGCCAGCAGCCAAGACTTCGACAGGGCCACCTATGGCTACACCTTC.

The gene calls are TRBV6-5 and TRBJ1-1; no firm D call. The CDR3 length is 14 residues. Trimming pared 2 bases from V and 1 base from J, leaving 8 bases between. Germline CDR1 MNHEY, CDR2 SVGAGI. The CDR3 loop is CASSYEGGNTEAFF. The CDR3, as DNA: TGTGCCAGCAGTTACGAGGGCGGGAACACTGAAGCTTTCTTT.

The rearrangement uses TRBV20-1 and TRBJ2-1; 8 bases are shared with TRBD2. Per the germline V gene, CDR1 is DFQATT and CDR2 is SNEGSKA (reference sequence). This CDR3 spans 14 amino acids. V gave up 3 bases and J gave up 7 bases; unmatched junction bases: 8. The CDR3 DNA is TGCAGTGCTAGCCGGCCGGGGGGGCAGAATGAGCAGTTCTTC. This gives the protein CSASRPGGQNEQFF.

This chain connects TRBV20-1 to TRBJ1-5; no clear D gene. This CDR3 region has 13 residues. V was cut by 3 bases and J by 7 bases, with 13 bases left in between. CDR1 and CDR2 from the germline V gene are DFQATT and SNEGSKA (reference sequence). This CDR3 is CSASAALDQPQHF. As DNA, the CDR3 is TGCAGTGCTAGTGCCGCTTTAGACCAGCCCCAGCATTTT.

This clonotype has just a few counts. The gene calls are TRBV6-5 and TRBJ1-1; D is ambiguous. This CDR3 is 12 amino acids long. Germline CDR1 and CDR2: MNHEY and SVGAGI. Between the trimmed V and J ends, which lost 0 bases and 10 bases, there was a span of 9 bases. The CDR3 spells CASSYSDGRAFF. The CDR3 DNA sequence: TGTGCCAGCAGTTACTCGGATGGAAGAGCTTTCTTT.

The chain combines TRBV11-2 with TRBJ2-1; D remains ambiguous. CDR1 SGHAT and CDR2 FQNNGV come from the germline V gene. Trimming shortened V by 0 bases and J by 9 bases, and 9 bases separated the two germline ends. This CDR3 comprises 13 residues. The CDR3 region is CASSLEIMGEQFF. The CDR3 region has the DNA TGTGCCAGCAGCTTAGAGATTATGGGTGAGCAGTTCTTC.

The chain carries TRBV28 and TRBJ2-7; D gene uncertain. V lost 1 base to trimming and J lost 10 bases, with 14 bases between them. Germline loops: CDR1 MDHEN, CDR2 SYDVKM. This CDR3 region has 13 residues. The DNA for the CDR3 is TGTGCCAGCAGTTTATTACGGCCAAACCCCCAGTACTTC. Protein sequence: CASSLLRPNPQYF.

The rearrangement links TRBV7-2 to TRBJ2-1, with D perhaps given as TRBD1 or TRBD2 (5 bases each). CDR1 and CDR2 from the germline V gene are SGHTA and FQGNSA. The V end lost 5 bases, the J end lost 5 bases, and 13 bases lay between the germline ends. The CDR3 runs 14 residues. The DNA of the CDR3 is TGTGCCAGCAGCCCCCCGGGACGCAACAATGAGCAGTTCTTC. Its translation is CASSPPGRNNEQFF.

The chain employs TRBV29-1 and TRBJ2-6; 11 bases match TRBD1. V gave up 5 bases and J gave up 2 bases; unmatched junction bases: 5. This CDR3 contains 16 residues. Germline V gives CDR1 SQVTM, CDR2 ANQGSEA. The CDR3 DNA is TGCAGCGTTTCCCGGACAGGGGGCACTGGGGCCAACGTCCTGACTTTC. Translated: CSVSRTGGTGANVLTF.

The CDR3 coding sequence is TGTGCCAGCAGCGTAGCTTTCGGGACAGCCTTAGCCTACAATGAGCAGTTCTTC. Amino acids: CASSVAFGTALAYNEQFF. The chain is built from TRBV9 and TRBJ2-1; TRBD1 matches 7 bases. Germline V gives CDR1 SGDLS, CDR2 YYNGEE. V lost 0 bases to trimming and J lost 2 bases; unmatched junction nucleotides: 11. The CDR3 has 18 amino acids.

DNA of the CDR3: TGCGCCAGCAGCCCGGGAACCCTAGCGGGGACTTACAATGAGCAGTTCTTC. Translating it yields CASSPGTLAGTYNEQFF. The V gene is TRBV5-1, the J gene TRBJ2-1; 9 bases are shared with TRBD2. Germline CDR1 and CDR2: SGHRS and YFSETQ. V was clipped by 4 bases and J by 4 bases; unmatched bases: 12. The CDR3 contains 17 residues.

This clonotype has more than one count but fewer than ten. This chain joins TRBV6-5 and TRBJ1-2; 8 bases map to TRBD1. Germline V gene data show CDR1 as MNHEY and CDR2 as SVGAGI. V lost 2 bases to trimming and J lost 6 bases; unmatched junction nucleotides: 5. CDR3 length equals 14 residues. CDR3 DNA: TGTGCCAGCAGTTACGGCCAGGGGGCGGATGGCTACACCTTC. Amino acids: CASSYGQGADGYTF.

This chain links TRBV20-1 with TRBJ2-1; 11 nucleotides match TRBD2. Germline trimming cut 1 base from V and 4 bases from J; bases unmatched to any gene: 12. Germline V gives CDR1 DFQATT, CDR2 SNEGSKA (reference sequence). The CDR3 extends over 18 amino acids. This CDR3 reads CSARAPRLAGRSYNEQFF. The CDR3 coding sequence is TGCAGTGCTAGAGCCCCCAGACTAGCGGGGCGGTCATACAATGAGCAGTTCTTC.

This clonotype was counted only a few times. The chain uses TRBV28 and TRBJ1-5; D remains unclear. The CDR3 has 17 residues. The germline gives CDR1 MDHEN, CDR2 SYDVKM. Trimming removed 3 bases at V and 0 bases at J, with 15 bases between. The CDR3 region is CASSLAPSSYSNQPQHF. Written as DNA, the CDR3 is TGTGCCAGCAGTTTGGCCCCAAGTAGTTATAGCAATCAGCCCCAGCATTTT.

This clonotype was counted a few times. The rearrangement joins TRBV30 to TRBJ1-2, with no clear D. Germline V gives CDR1 GTSNPN, CDR2 SVGIG (reference sequence). CDR3 length equals 13 residues. Trimming took 4 bases from V and 4 from J, leaving 13 bases between them. The CDR3 is CAWKGLGSYGYTF. CDR3 in DNA: TGTGCCTGGAAAGGGCTTGGCAGCTATGGCTACACCTTC.

The chain employs TRBV4-2 and TRBJ2-3; D ambiguous. V was trimmed by 5 bases and J by 3 bases, leaving 18 bases between them. The germline gives CDR1 LGHNA, CDR2 YNFKEQ. The CDR3 contains 16 residues. The CDR3 reads CASSLISPGFTDTQYF. The CDR3 nucleotides read TGTGCCAGCAGCTTAATATCCCCCGGGTTTACAGATACGCAGTATTTT.

This clonotype occurred once. V gene TRBV11-2 combines with J gene TRBJ2-2, with D uncertain. CDR1 and CDR2 (germline): SGHAT, FQNNGV. The V end was cut by 3 bases, the J end by 3 bases, with 20 bases between. The CDR3 covers 18 residues. Here the CDR3 DNA reads TGTGCCAGCAGCTTTTTTCTCACGAAGCTCGAGGACACCGGGGAGCTGTTTTTT. It encodes CASSFFLTKLEDTGELFF.

The chain uses TRBV7-2 and TRBJ2-3; no clear D. The CDR3 length is 14 residues. Between the trimmed V and J ends, which lost 5 bases and 4 bases, there was a span of 13 bases. The germline V gene encodes CDR1 SGHTA and CDR2 FQGNSA. CDR3 in DNA: TGTGCCAGCAGCGTAGAGGTGAATGCAGATACGCAGTATTTT. Translating gives CASSVEVNADTQYF.

This clonotype appeared a few times. This rearrangement joins TRBV7-2 to TRBJ2-5; the D is unclear. V was shortened by 2 bases and J by 9 bases, with 10 bases between the two germline ends. CDR1 and CDR2 (germline): SGHTA, FQGNSA. This CDR3 comprises 12 residues. CDR3: CASSLYDGAQYF. In nucleotides, the CDR3 is TGTGCCAGCAGCTTATATGATGGGGCCCAGTACTTC.

This chain uses TRBV7-9 with TRBJ2-7, with D maybe TRBD1 (5 bases). The CDR3 consists of 14 residues. Germline loops: CDR1 SEHNR, CDR2 FQNEAQ (reference sequence). V shed 2 bases and J shed 5 bases, with 13 bases lying between them. CDR3 sequence: CASSLTAGPHEQYF. In nucleotides, the CDR3 is TGTGCCAGCAGCTTAACGGCAGGGCCCCACGAGCAGTACTTC.

With regard to this clonotype: The germline gene is not matched at one end of the junction; a read error may be the cause. The chain is built from TRBV6-5 and TRBJ2-3, with D unclear. The CDR3 totals 15 residues. Germline CDR1 MNHEY, CDR2 SVGAGI. CDR3 sequence reads: CASSYSSRITDTQYF. The CDR3, as DNA: TGTGCCAGCAGCTACTCGTCCAGAATCACAGATACGCAGTATTTT.